These 27 T cell receptor beta chains were all obtained from the same sample, sequenced in a study of vaccination and CD4 T cells after COVID-19. Scientists ran DNA taken from cultured CD4+ T cells through the Oncomine TCR Beta short-read assay for sequencing. TCRdb re-called the PCR reads through MiXCR, storing one row per CDR3 protein. The sample yields 9,500 to 15,000 distinct CDR3 sequences, around 52% seen once. These receptors lack a known antigen. Treatment noted: approximately 11-day PBMC culture with coronavirus spike peptide pools or control peptides (ViraFEST assay). Sequencing was performed on CD4+ T cells from blood, cultured in vitro. All receptors come from a human donor who had recovered from COVID-19.

This clonotype has more than one count but fewer than ten. The chain employs TRBV19 and TRBJ2-5; D is uncertain. The CDR3 runs 13 residues. CDR1 and CDR2 (germline): LNHDA, SQIVND (reference sequence). V was pared by 5 bases and J by 2 bases, with 9 bases between. DNA of the CDR3: TGTGCCAGTAGTCCATATTCGCAAGAGACCCAGTACTTC. It encodes CASSPYSQETQYF.

The chain joins TRBV18 to TRBJ1-1; 7 nucleotides align to TRBD1. V shed 3 bases, J shed 2 bases, and the junction held 6 bases outside the gene matches. The CDR3 extends over 15 amino acids. Germline CDR1 reads KGHSH; CDR2 reads LQKENI. Here the CDR3 reads CASSPGDRRNTEAFF. The CDR3 coding sequence is TGTGCCAGCTCACCGGGGGACAGAAGAAACACTGAAGCTTTCTTT.

This clonotype was picked up one time. V is TRBV7-2 and J is TRBJ2-7, with D maybe TRBD2 (7 bases). V was trimmed by 4 bases and J by 4 bases, leaving 14 bases between them. Germline V lookup: CDR1 SGHTA, CDR2 FQGNSA. The CDR3 is made up of 14 amino acids. The CDR3 DNA sequence: TGTGCCAGCAGCTCAGTCGGGGGGCAATACGAGCAGTACTTC. Protein sequence: CASSSVGGQYEQYF.

The chain recombines TRBV24-1 with TRBJ2-2; tentatively, D is TRBD1 (6 bases). V was cut by 10 bases and J by 4 bases, with 15 bases left in between. The germline gives CDR1 KGHDR, CDR2 SFDVKD. The CDR3 is made up of 14 amino acids. The CDR3 loop reads CATQGGRGTGELFF. For the CDR3, the DNA is TGTGCCACGCAAGGGGGTCGGGGCACCGGGGAGCTGTTTTTT.

This chain uses TRBV6-2 or TRBV6-3 with TRBJ2-6; no reliable D call. This CDR3 region has 14 residues. Trimming took off 6 bases at V and 0 bases at J, with 6 bases between the two ends. CDR1 MNHEY and CDR2 SVGEGT come from the germline V gene. CDR3 sequence (DNA): TGTGCCAGCAGCCTCAGCTCTGGGGCCAACGTCCTGACTTTC. Amino acid sequence: CASSLSSGANVLTF.

This sequence joins TRBV20-1 and TRBJ1-4, with a tentative D call TRBD1 (5 bases). V gave up 0 bases and J gave up 7 bases, with 18 bases separating them. CDR1 and CDR2 from the germline V gene are DFQATT and SNEGSKA (reference sequence). The CDR3 has 16 residues. This CDR3 reads CSARDSALGQGEKLFF. The CDR3 bases are TGCAGTGCTAGAGATAGCGCGTTGGGGCAGGGTGAAAAACTGTTTTTT.

V gene TRBV12-3 or TRBV12-4 combines with J gene TRBJ2-4; tentatively, D is TRBD2 (6 bases). V dropped 0 bases and J dropped 7 bases, with 10 bases sitting between them. The CDR3 consists of 14 residues. As DNA, the CDR3 is TGTGCCAGCAGTTTAGCGCCAGGGAGGAACATTCAGTACTTC. This encodes CASSLAPGRNIQYF.

This chain links TRBV2 with TRBJ2-3; the D is unclear. V lost 5 bases and J lost 6, with 9 bases in between. The germline CDR1 and CDR2 sequences are SNHLY and FYNNEI. The CDR3 sequence is 12 residues long. The CDR3 is CASSLLGDTQYF. The CDR3 DNA reads as TGTGCCAGCAGTCTCCTCGGGGATACGCAGTATTTT.

This chain connects TRBV6-5 to TRBJ1-1; D is undetermined. In germline, CDR1 is MNHEY, CDR2 SVGAGI. V lost 4 bases and J lost 1, with 13 bases in between. CDR3 length: 15 residues. CDR3 sequence reads: CASSSLSGSNTEAFF. DNA of the CDR3: TGTGCCAGCAGTTCACTATCGGGGTCGAACACTGAAGCTTTCTTT.

The chain recombines TRBV6-1 with TRBJ1-5; 11 nucleotides line up with TRBD1. Trimming at V came to 8 bases and at J to 8 bases, leaving 2 bases not matched to a gene. CDR1 and CDR2 (germline): MNHNS, SASEGT. This CDR3 has 12 amino acids. The CDR3 DNA sequence: TGTGCCAGCGGACAGGGGGCCGAGCCCCAGCATTTT. It is translated as CASGQGAEPQHF.

The chain joins TRBV6-1 to TRBJ1-2, with D unresolved. The CDR3 consists of 14 residues. Germline lookup yields CDR1 MNHNS and CDR2 SASEGT. V was cut by 8 bases and J by 0 bases, with 13 bases left in between. The CDR3 is CASPPGSTNYGYTF. The CDR3 DNA is TGTGCCAGCCCCCCAGGCTCTACTAACTATGGCTACACCTTC.

This sequence joins TRBV19 and TRBJ2-3; D possibly corresponds to TRBD1 (5 bases). Looked up from germline, CDR1 is LNHDA and CDR2 is SQIVND (reference sequence). Deletions cut 4 bases from V and 5 bases from J, with 10 bases between. The CDR3 covers 13 residues. Written as DNA, the CDR3 is TGTGCCAGTAGTACAGGGTGGGGAGATACGCAGTATTTT. Protein: CASSTGWGDTQYF.

J is TRBJ2-2 and V is TRBV7-3; 11 bases are a match to TRBD2. The V gene's germline CDR1 is SGHTA and CDR2 FQGTGA. The junction had 7 bases not matched to a gene; V was cut back by 6 bases and J by 7 bases. This CDR3 contains 15 residues. CDR3 in DNA: TGTGCCAGCAGGCCAACTAGCGGGAGCGGCGGGGAGCTGTTTTTT. Translation gives CASRPTSGSGGELFF. The whole variable domain, filled in from reference TRBV7-3 and TRBJ2-2, reads GAGVSQTPSNKVTEKGKYVELRCDPISGHTALYWYRQSLGQGPEFLIYFQGTGAADDSGLPNDRFFAVRPEGSVSTLKIQRTERGDSAVYLCASRPTSGSGGELFFGEGSRLTVL.

This clonotype rates as medium-sized. The chain links TRBV7-6 to TRBJ1-1; 7 nucleotides match TRBD1. CDR1 and CDR2 from the germline V gene are SGHVS and FNYEAQ. CDR3 length: 15 amino acids. J gave up 5 bases and V 5 bases, and 11 bases lay outside the gene matches. The CDR3 nucleotides read TGTGCCAGCAGCCCTATGAGTAGGGGGCTGACTGAAGCTTTCTTT. As protein: CASSPMSRGLTEAFF.

The DNA of the CDR3 is TGTGCCTGGAAGCCGAAAGGCAGCTATGGCTACACCTTC. Protein sequence: CAWKPKGSYGYTF. The rearrangement uses TRBV30 and TRBJ1-2; D remains unclear. Per the germline V gene, CDR1 is GTSNPN and CDR2 is SVGIG (reference sequence). The V end lost 4 bases, the J end lost 4 bases, and 13 bases lay between the germline ends. The length of the CDR3 is 13 residues.

A few counts support this clonotype. The V and J genes are TRBV9 and TRBJ1-1, with a tentative D call TRBD1 (6 bases). This CDR3 is built from 16 residues. Germline assignment: CDR1 SGDLS and CDR2 YYNGEE. V lost 3 bases and J lost 2, with 17 bases in between. CDR3 sequence (DNA): TGTGCCAGCAGCGCACCCTCCAGGGGACTTAACACTGAAGCTTTCTTT. This codes for CASSAPSRGLNTEAFF.

Sample share makes this clonotype medium-sized (0.01 to 0.1%). The chain has TRBV20-1 and TRBJ2-1, with D tentatively TRBD1 (5 bases). The CDR3 contains 17 residues. Trimming pared 1 base from V and 4 bases from J, leaving 20 bases between. Germline assignment: CDR1 DFQATT and CDR2 SNEGSKA (reference sequence). The CDR3 DNA reads TGCAGTGCTAGAGTGGGTTTTCAGGGAATTCTTTACAATGAGCAGTTCTTC. The encoded protein is CSARVGFQGILYNEQFF.

This sequence joins TRBV5-1 and TRBJ1-5; the D gene is possibly TRBD1 (6 bases). CDR3 length equals 15 residues. Germline lookup yields CDR1 SGHRS and CDR2 YFSETQ. Deletions cut 1 base from V and 4 bases from J, with 12 bases between. For the CDR3, the DNA is TGCGCCAGCAGCTTGCGATATCAGGGGAATCAGCCCCAGCATTTT. This sequence encodes CASSLRYQGNQPQHF.

The chain carries TRBV7-3 and TRBJ1-1, with D hard to call. Germline V gene data show CDR1 as SGHTA and CDR2 as FQGTGA. The CDR3 sequence is 16 residues long. The V and J ends lost 2 bases and 6 bases respectively, with 19 bases between them. The CDR3 reads CASSLRAVGLNAEAFF. CDR3 sequence (DNA): TGTGCCAGCAGCTTACGGGCCGTGGGCCTTAACGCTGAAGCTTTCTTT. Drawing the rest from reference TRBV7-3 and TRBJ1-1, the complete variable domain is GAGVSQTPSNKVTEKGKYVELRCDPISGHTALYWYRQSLGQGPEFLIYFQGTGAADDSGLPNDRFFAVRPEGSVSTLKIQRTERGDSAVYLCASSLRAVGLNAEAFFGQGTRLTVV.

A few counts support this clonotype. The chain carries TRBV7-2 and TRBJ1-5, with D perhaps matching TRBD1 (5 bases). The germline CDR1 and CDR2 sequences are SGHTA and FQGNSA. The CDR3 length is 14 residues. V was trimmed by 1 base and J by 2 bases, leaving 6 bases between them. CDR3 sequence (DNA): TGTGCCAGCAGCTTAGACAGGCGCAATCAGCCCCAGCATTTT. Translated, it gives CASSLDRRNQPQHF. Combining the CDR3 with reference TRBV7-2 and TRBJ1-5 gives the whole variable domain GAGVSQSPSNKVTEKGKDVELRCDPISGHTALYWYRQSLGQGLEFLIYFQGNSAPDKSGLPSDRFSAERTGGSVSTLTIQRTQQEDSAVYLCASSLDRRNQPQHFGDGTRLSIL.

This clonotype has a handful of counts. The V call is TRBV4-2, the J call TRBJ1-5, with 9 positions matching TRBD1. CDR1 is LGHNA, CDR2 YNFKEQ, per germline. Unmatched junction bases numbered 4, after V lost 2 bases and J lost 5 bases. The CDR3 covers 15 residues. The CDR3 loop is CASSQRQGDDQPQHF. In DNA form, the CDR3 reads TGTGCCAGCAGCCAACGACAGGGGGACGATCAGCCCCAGCATTTT.

The chain is built from TRBV11-2 and TRBJ2-3; 13 bases map to TRBD2. CDR3 length equals 17 residues. Germline V gives CDR1 SGHAT, CDR2 FQNNGV. J lost 3 bases, V lost 1 base, and 4 bases had no gene match. CDR3 nucleotides: TGTGCCAGCAGCTTAGGGACTAGCGGGAGAATTACAGATACGCAGTATTTT. Translating it yields CASSLGTSGRITDTQYF.

The J gene is TRBJ1-4, the V gene TRBV11-2; perhaps TRBD1 as D (6 bases). The CDR3 spans 15 residues. Germline V CDR1 and CDR2: SGHAT, FQNNGV. V was trimmed by 6 bases and J by 5 bases, leaving 16 bases between them. The CDR3, as DNA: TGTGCCAGCAGGTCCGCAGGGGCGATAAATGAAAAACTGTTTTTT. Its translation is CASRSAGAINEKLFF.

The chain uses TRBV20-1 and TRBJ1-2; 7 bases map to TRBD1. The germline CDR1 and CDR2 sequences are DFQATT and SNEGSKA (reference sequence). After removal of 3 bases from V and 3 bases from J, the junction contained 16 bases not matched to a gene. CDR3 length equals 17 residues. The CDR3 DNA is TGCAGTGCTAGGGCCCCCAGGGAGGGGGCGCGATACTATGGCTACACCTTC. It specifies CSARAPREGARYYGYTF.

This clonotype was picked up a small number of times. V gene TRBV27 combines with J gene TRBJ1-2; 8 positions agree with TRBD1. The germline V gene has CDR1 MNHEY and CDR2 SMNVEV (reference sequence). The J segment lost 8 bases and the V segment lost 6 bases, leaving 14 bases of the junction unmatched. The CDR3 is made up of 15 amino acids. The CDR3 sequence is CASSQRGQGRGGYTF. Written as DNA, the CDR3 is TGTGCCAGCAGCCAACGTGGACAGGGAAGAGGGGGCTACACCTTC.

The rearrangement links TRBV18 to TRBJ1-5, with D perhaps matching TRBD1 (5 bases). Germline CDR1 reads KGHSH; CDR2 reads LQKENI. The V gene lost 5 bases and the J gene lost 3 bases, with 8 bases spanning the gap. The length of the CDR3 is 13 residues. This chain's CDR3 is CASSVDINQPQHF. For the CDR3, the DNA is TGTGCCAGCTCAGTGGACATCAATCAGCCCCAGCATTTT.

The gene calls are TRBV19 and TRBJ1-5; possible D gene TRBD1, 6 bases. The germline V gene has CDR1 LNHDA and CDR2 SQIVND (reference sequence). V lost 9 bases and J lost 2, with 14 bases in between. This CDR3 has 14 residues. Here the CDR3 DNA reads TGTGCCAGCACGAGACAGGAGGGCAATCAGCCCCAGCATTTT. It yields the protein CASTRQEGNQPQHF.